This T cell receptor (beta chain) was captured in a study of blood T cell repertoires in COVID-19. Turning to the study itself: Sites across the United States, Italy and Spain contributed samples from acute and convalescent COVID-19. PBMCs, B-cell-depleted T cells, or T cells provided the cDNA or gDNA that made up the material.

Trimming at V came to 5 bases and at J to 5 bases, leaving 3 bases not matched to a gene. This CDR3 comprises 13 residues. Germline V gene lookup returns CDR1 SGHTA and CDR2 FQGNSA. Under the authors' procedure: Counts of nucleated cells, estimated from reference gene primer amplification, were obtained. The protocol was immunoSEQ multiplex PCR, while the TCRdb copy is restricted to in-frame clones and leaves out a portion. That table gives V, J and clone size, and the DNA gave D and trimming. The repertoire holds some 60,000 clones, with roughly 70% as singletons. The clonotype was recovered from a woman in her fifties or sixties with active or convalescent COVID-19. This sequence joins TRBV7-2 and TRBJ1-1, with 9 bases that match TRBD1. Sequencing was done on a sample of peripheral blood. The CDR3 sequence: CASSVGQGTEAFF. The DNA for the CDR3 is TGTGCCAGCAGCGTCGGACAGGGGACTGAAGCTTTCTTT. The full variable domain, completed using reference TRBV7-2 and TRBJ1-1, is GAGVSQSPSNKVTEKGKDVELRCDPISGHTALYWYRQSLGQGLEFLIYFQGNSAPDKSGLPSDRFSAERTGGSVSTLTIQRTQQEDSAVYLCASSVGQGTEAFFGQGTRLTVV.